These T cell receptor beta chains were read from a single sample in a study of early T cells in non-severe SARS-CoV-2 infection. TCRdb reprocessed the 5' RACE reads via MiXCR and lists one record per CDR3 protein. The sample holds 40,000 to 65,000 distinct CDR3 sequences, roughly 8% seen once. The specimen was whole blood. All receptors come from an adult who was a healthcare worker with PCR-confirmed SARS-CoV-2 infection or an uninfected control (not recorded which). Both conserved end residues are part of each CDR3. A D gene is named only where the DNA matches it firmly. A row's size may be missing; if present it is once, few, many or a size class.

TRBJ2-1 few . TRBV9 CASSGEDYNEQFF TGTGCCAGCAGCGGAGAAGATTACAATGAGCAGTTCTTC
TRBJ1-2 many . TRBV27 CASKLSGPAEGYTF TGTGCCAGTAAACTTTCGGGCCCGGCGGAGGGCTACACCTTC
TRBJ1-6 many . TRBV12-3/TRBV12-4 CASSPGFYNSPLHF TGTGCCAGCAGTCCCGGATTTTATAATTCACCCCTCCACTTT
TRBJ1-3 few TRBD1 TRBV28 CASTWTGGNTIYF TGTGCCAGCACCTGGACAGGGGGAAACACCATATATTTT
TRBJ1-5 many . TRBV25-1 CASSDPGSYQPQHF TGTGCCAGCAGTGACCCCGGGTCCTATCAGCCCCAGCATTTT
TRBJ1-2 many . TRBV6-2/TRBV6-3 CASSSAGTGYTF TGTGCCAGCAGTTCTGCAGGGACTGGCTACACCTTC
TRBJ2-7 many . TRBV7-9 CASSFRPYEQYF TGTGCCAGCAGCTTTCGGCCCTACGAGCAGTACTTC
TRBJ1-2 . TRBD1 TRBV5-1 CASSFGQGALDGYTF TGCGCCAGCAGCTTCGGACAGGGGGCGCTTGATGGCTACACCTTC
TRBJ2-5 . . TRBV3-1 CASSPYRDSFQETQYF TGTGCCAGCAGCCCTTACCGGGACTCCTTCCAAGAGACCCAGTACTTC
TRBJ1-5 once . TRBV4-1 CASSQEGGHSNQPQHF TGCGCCAGCAGCCAAGAAGGCGGGCATAGCAATCAGCCCCAGCATTTT
TRBJ2-7 . TRBD1 TRBV7-9 CASSATGGPPYEQYF TGTGCCAGCAGTGCAACAGGGGGCCCCCCCTACGAGCAGTACTTC
TRBJ1-1 many . TRBV7-9 CASSFRTEGTEAFF TGTGCCAGCAGCTTTCGGACGGAAGGGACTGAAGCTTTCTTT
TRBJ2-2 many . TRBV12-3/TRBV12-4 CASRPGLLTGELFF TGTGCCAGCAGGCCGGGACTCCTCACCGGGGAGCTGTTTTTT
TRBJ2-3 . . TRBV9 CASSDSGLSTDTQYF TGTGCCAGCAGCGATAGCGGCCTAAGCACAGATACGCAGTATTTT
TRBJ1-4 many . TRBV7-3 CASSIFRGVLNEKLFF TGTGCCAGCAGCATCTTCCGGGGGGTCCTTAATGAAAAACTGTTTTTT
TRBJ2-7 many . TRBV20-1 CSARDGAGLEQYF TGCAGTGCTAGAGATGGCGCAGGCCTCGAGCAGTACTTC
TRBJ1-2 few . TRBV20-1 CSGGETYGYTF TGCAGTGGCGGGGAGACCTATGGCTACACCTTC
TRBJ2-7 . . TRBV27 CASRDPYEQYF TGTGCCAGCAGGGATCCCTACGAGCAGTACTTC
TRBJ2-1 many . TRBV12-3/TRBV12-4 CASSQSTGPSGNEQFF TGTGCCAGCAGTCAATCGACAGGCCCCTCTGGGAATGAGCAGTTCTTC
TRBJ2-2 . . TRBV5-1 CASSVGQGNAGELFF TGCGCCAGCAGCGTTGGGCAGGGGAACGCCGGGGAGCTGTTTTTT
TRBJ2-3 . TRBD2 TRBV20-1 CSASPALTSGSPIDTDTQYF TGCAGTGCTAGCCCGGCGCTGACTAGCGGCAGCCCTATCGACACAGATACGCAGTATTTT
TRBJ2-7 few . TRBV4-2 CASSQPGARLEQYF TGTGCCAGCAGCCAACCGGGAGCCCGTTTGGAGCAGTACTTC
TRBJ1-4 many . TRBV5-1 CASSPRDGDEKLFF TGCGCCAGCAGCCCCCGGGACGGGGATGAAAAACTGTTTTTT
TRBJ2-3 many TRBD1 TRBV5-8 CASSNHRGEGTDTQYF TGTGCCAGCAGCAATCACAGGGGTGAGGGCACAGATACGCAGTATTTT
TRBJ1-1 few . TRBV10-1 CASRGVGDTEAFF TGCGCCAGCAGGGGAGTTGGGGACACTGAAGCTTTCTTT
TRBJ2-3 . TRBD2 TRBV6-4 CACSDAGGADTQYF TGTGCCTGCAGTGACGCGGGGGGGGCAGATACGCAGTATTTT
TRBJ1-2 . . TRBV9 CASRDTGTSSPYGYTF TGTGCCAGCAGGGACACCGGGACTTCATCCCCCTATGGCTACACCTTC
TRBJ1-3 few TRBD1 TRBV6-6 CASSQTGPGNTIYF TGTGCCAGCAGTCAGACAGGGCCTGGAAACACCATATATTTT
TRBJ2-7 . TRBD1 TRBV11-3 CASMLGQAYEQYF TGTGCCAGCATGCTCGGACAGGCCTACGAGCAGTACTTC
TRBJ2-7 medium-sized . TRBV7-2 CASSPGPGLYEQYF TGTGCCAGCAGCCCCGGACCAGGGCTGTACGAGCAGTACTTC